This T cell receptor beta chain was identified in a study of blood T cells in healthy people across ages. The V end lost 1 base, the J end lost 11 bases, and 23 bases lay between the germline ends. The CDR3 spans 16 residues. CDR1 and CDR2 from the germline V gene are SEHNR and FQNEAQ (reference sequence). The study's findings and limits: Estimates of total diversity, which came from one million sequenced T cells, were considered to be underestimates. PBMCs went unsorted, and a conclusive naive versus antigen-experienced comparison was therefore prevented. Per million T cells, TCR beta diversity dropped about linearly as age rose.

Ranging in age from roughly 6 to 90, the donors were healthy Caucasian individuals from Russia. Of note for this clonotype: The antigen remains undetermined.

Together with a sample-barcoded 5' primer, a J-beta primer mix was included in a second PCR lasting about 6 to 11 cycles. TCRdb itself ran the 5' RACE reads through MiXCR, one entry per CDR3 protein. The table records over 950,000 distinct CDR3 sequences, roughly 51% of them present only once. Sample: blood. This chain connects TRBV7-9 to TRBJ2-5, with TRBD1 as a possible D gene (6 bases). This sequence originates from an older woman in good health. In DNA form, the CDR3 reads TGTGCCAGCAGCTTAGGTTCAGGGGTTAGTTACGATGAGCAGTACTTC. Residues: CASSLGSGVSYDEQYF.